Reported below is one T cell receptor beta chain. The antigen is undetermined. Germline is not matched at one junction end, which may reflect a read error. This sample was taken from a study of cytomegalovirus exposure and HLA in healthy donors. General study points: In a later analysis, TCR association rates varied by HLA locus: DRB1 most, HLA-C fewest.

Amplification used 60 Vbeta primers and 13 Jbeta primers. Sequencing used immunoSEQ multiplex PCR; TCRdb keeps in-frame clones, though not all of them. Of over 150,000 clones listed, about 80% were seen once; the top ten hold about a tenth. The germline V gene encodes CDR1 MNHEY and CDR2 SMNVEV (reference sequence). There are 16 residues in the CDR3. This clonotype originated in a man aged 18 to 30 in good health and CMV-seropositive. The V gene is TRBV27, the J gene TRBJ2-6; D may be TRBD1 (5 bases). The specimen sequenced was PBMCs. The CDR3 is CASSKRITSGANGLTF. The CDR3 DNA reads TGTGCCAGCAGTAAAAGGATCACTTCTGGGGCCAACGGCCTGACTTTC.